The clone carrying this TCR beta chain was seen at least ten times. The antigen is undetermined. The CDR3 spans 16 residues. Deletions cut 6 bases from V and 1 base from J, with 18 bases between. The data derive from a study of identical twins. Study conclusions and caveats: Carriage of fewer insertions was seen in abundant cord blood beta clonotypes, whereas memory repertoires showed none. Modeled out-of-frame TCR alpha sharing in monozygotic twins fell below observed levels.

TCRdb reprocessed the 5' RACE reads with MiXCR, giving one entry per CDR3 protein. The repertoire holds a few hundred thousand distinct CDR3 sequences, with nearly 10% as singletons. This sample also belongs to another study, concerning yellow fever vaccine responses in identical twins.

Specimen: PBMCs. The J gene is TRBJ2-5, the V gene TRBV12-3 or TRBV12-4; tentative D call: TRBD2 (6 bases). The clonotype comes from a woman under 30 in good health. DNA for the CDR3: TGTGCCAGCAGCGAGCTCGGGACTCATTCCCAAGAGACCCAGTACTTC. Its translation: CASSELGTHSQETQYF.